The 9 T cell receptor beta chains in this list originate from one sample, sequenced in a study of vaccination effects on CD4 cells after COVID-19. These receptors are not linked to any known antigen. Sequencing in the ViraFEST assay came after antigen-specific CD4+ T cells had been expanded with viral peptide pools, which were used to stimulate PBMC. On roughly day 10 of culture, CD4+ T cells were separated out. According to the study, vaccine recipients showed no prior SARS-CoV-2 infection and negative nucleocapsid antibodies. TCRdb's table, derived via immunoSEQ multiplex PCR, lists solely in-frame clones and lacks some. Here the sample spans 70,000 to 75,000 clones, over 65% being singletons. The sample in question was CD4+ T cells from PBMCs cultured with HCoV-OC43 spike peptides, obtained before COVID-19 vaccination. Subset here: HCoV-OC43 spike overlapping peptide pool stimulation. The receptors were gathered from a human donor who received a COVID-19 vaccine.

This clone was counted once. The V call is TRBV10-2, the J call TRBJ2-6; the D gene could be TRBD1 or TRBD2 (6 bases each). This CDR3 is 15 amino acids long. V dropped 5 bases and J dropped 4 bases, with 12 bases sitting between them. Germline V gives CDR1 WSHSY, CDR2 SAAADI. CDR3 DNA sequence: TGCGCCAGCAGTTTGGGGGGCGGCGGGGCCAACGTCCTGACTTTC. Its protein is CASSLGGGGANVLTF.

The rearrangement links TRBV19 to TRBJ2-1; the match to TRBD2 covers 9 bases. J was trimmed by 2 bases and V by 2 bases; bases with no gene match: 4. Germline assignment: CDR1 LNHDA and CDR2 SQIVND (reference sequence). The length of the CDR3 is 16 residues. CDR3 nucleotides: TGTGCCAGTAGTATACACCTAGCGGGGACCTACAATGAGCAGTTCTTC. It specifies CASSIHLAGTYNEQFF.

This clone was recorded a few times. This chain links TRBV6-5 with TRBJ1-2, with TRBD1 as a possible D gene (5 bases). The CDR3 is 16 residues long. Trimming stripped 4 bases from V and 2 bases from J, with 17 bases between. Per germline, CDR1 MNHEY and CDR2 SVGAGI. In DNA form, the CDR3 reads TGTGCCAGCAGTTCCTACAATGGAGGGGTGAACTATGGCTACACCTTC. It codes for CASSSYNGGVNYGYTF.

V gene TRBV7-6 combines with J gene TRBJ1-1; D unresolved. Trimming took off 5 bases at V and 0 bases at J, with 13 bases between the two ends. Germline assignment: CDR1 SGHVS and CDR2 FNYEAQ. There are 15 residues in the CDR3. The CDR3 region has the DNA TGTGCCAGCAGCCGTAATCAGATTATGAACACTGAAGCTTTCTTT. This encodes CASSRNQIMNTEAFF.

This clone was detected only a few times. DNA for the CDR3: TGTGCCAGCAGCAGCAAAGGGGACTCACCCCTCCACTTT. It is translated as CASSSKGDSPLHF. V usage is TRBV9 and J usage is TRBJ1-6; weak D call: TRBD1 (5 bases). V was clipped by 4 bases and J by 10 bases, with 12 bases between them. The germline V gene has CDR1 SGDLS and CDR2 YYNGEE. The CDR3 is 13 residues long.

This clone was observed a single time. This rearrangement joins TRBV7-3 to TRBJ1-1; 8 nucleotides agree with TRBD1. The CDR3 sequence is 15 residues long. Germline V gene lookup returns CDR1 SGHTA and CDR2 FQGTGA. V trimming: 5 bases; J trimming: 4 bases; junction bases outside the gene matches: 9. The chain's CDR3 is CASSPRTGQGTEAFF. The CDR3 coding sequence is TGTGCCAGCAGCCCTAGGACAGGGCAGGGCACTGAAGCTTTCTTT. Using reference TRBV7-3 and TRBJ1-1 for the parts outside the CDR3, the full variable domain is GAGVSQTPSNKVTEKGKYVELRCDPISGHTALYWYRQSLGQGPEFLIYFQGTGAADDSGLPNDRFFAVRPEGSVSTLKIQRTERGDSAVYLCASSPRTGQGTEAFFGQGTRLTVV.

The genes are TRBV6-1 and TRBJ1-4; D gene unclear. CDR3 length: 12 residues. Germline V CDR1 and CDR2: MNHNS, SASEGT. Trimming pared 2 bases from V and 7 bases from J, leaving 5 bases between. CDR3 loop: CASSESGEKLFF. In nucleotides, the CDR3 is TGTGCCAGCAGTGAAAGTGGTGAAAAACTGTTTTTT.

This clone was detected only a few times. The chain carries TRBV5-8 and TRBJ2-3; TRBD1 agrees at 10 bases. The length of the CDR3 is 16 residues. CDR1 is SGHTS and CDR2 is YDEGEE in the germline V gene. After removal of 4 bases from V and 3 bases from J, the junction contained 8 bases not matched to a gene. CDR3 DNA: TGTGCCAGCAGCCGTCGGGACAGGGGAGGGACAGATACGCAGTATTTT. Translation: CASSRRDRGGTDTQYF.

V usage is TRBV6-5 and J usage is TRBJ2-1, with 10 bases identical to TRBD2. CDR3 length: 15 amino acids. Germline CDR1 MNHEY, CDR2 SVGAGI. Trimming cost V 7 bases and J 0 bases; bases outside gene matches: 3. CDR3 DNA sequence: TGTGCCAGCACCCGACTAGCGGGCTCCTACAATGAGCAGTTCTTC. As protein: CASTRLAGSYNEQFF.